The 2 T cell receptor beta chains listed next were all sequenced from one sample in a study of blood T cell repertoires in COVID-19. The method was immunoSEQ multiplex PCR; TCRdb's version includes in-frame clones alone and lacks a portion of them. The sample carries about 160,000 clones, more than 60% recorded once. Sample: peripheral blood. These receptor sequences come from a man between 65 and 79 years old with acute or convalescent COVID-19.

The V and J genes are TRBV6-2 or TRBV6-3 and TRBJ2-7; D might be TRBD1 (5 bases). V dropped 5 bases and J dropped 6 bases, with 8 bases sitting between them. The CDR3 has 11 residues. Germline V CDR1 and CDR2: MNHEY, SVGEGT. In DNA, the CDR3 is TGTGCCAGCAGTACCCAGGGCGAGCAGTACTTC. Its translation is CASSTQGEQYF.

This clone was seen at least ten times. The chain carries TRBV19 and TRBJ1-5; D is possibly TRBD1 (5 bases). Germline values: CDR1 LNHDA, CDR2 SQIVND (reference sequence). The CDR3 contains 14 residues. Trimming removed 5 bases from V and 3 bases from J, with 11 bases in between. The CDR3: CASSVSGNNQPQHF. In nucleotides, the CDR3 is TGTGCCAGTAGTGTCTCAGGGAACAATCAGCCCCAGCATTTT.